Presented here are 2 T cell receptor beta chains from one specimen sequenced in a study of cytomegalovirus exposure and HLA in healthy donors. In the PCR, 60 Vbeta and 13 Jbeta primers were used. TCRdb's copy holds only in-frame clones and misses some; the assay was immunoSEQ multiplex PCR. Seen here are some 140,000 clones, 70% to 80% observed once, and the top ten hold around 3%. Sequencing was performed on PBMCs. The receptor set was obtained from a female donor in good health and CMV-seronegative.

This clone was found a few times. The gene calls are TRBV18 and TRBJ2-5; 10 bases are a match to TRBD2. Germline V lookup: CDR1 KGHSH, CDR2 LQKENI. This CDR3 has 17 amino acids. With 4 bases clipped from V and 2 bases from J, the junction kept 10 bases outside the gene matches. CDR3 sequence reads: CASSRTPLAGLQETQYF. CDR3 sequence (DNA): TGTGCCAGCTCACGCACCCCACTAGCGGGGCTACAAGAGACCCAGTACTTC.

This chain links TRBV5-6 with TRBJ1-2; 7 bases fit TRBD1. The V segment lost 2 bases and the J segment 1 base; nucleotides outside the gene matches: 8. CDR3 length: 16 amino acids. CDR1 is SGHDT and CDR2 is YYEEEE in the germline V gene. In nucleotides, the CDR3 is TGTGCCAGCAGCTTTATACGGGACAGTCTTAACTATGGCTACACCTTC. Protein: CASSFIRDSLNYGYTF.